This T cell receptor (beta chain) was identified during a study of cytomegalovirus exposure and HLA in healthy donors. Study overall: The roughly 120 validation repertoires and the approximately 690 first-cohort repertoires shared a platform, a later analysis reported.

Donors were drawn from the approximately 120-subject validation cohort, separate from the 666-subject first cohort. This CDR3 has 14 amino acids. V shed 2 bases and J shed 6 bases, with 13 bases lying between them. The germline gives CDR1 SGHRS, CDR2 YFSETQ. Details on this clone: Its specificity is unknown.

This table comes from immunoSEQ multiplex PCR, and its TCRdb copy is limited to in-frame clones, with some not included. The sample comprises approximately 270,000 clones, roughly 84% of which are singletons, and more than 10% rests with the top ten. Study findings and constraints: The authors listed about 170 TCR beta chains as cytomegalovirus-associated. Within the 130 or so validation repertoires, first-cohort TCR clusters tended to co-occur, according to a later analysis.

This chain uses TRBV5-1 with TRBJ2-3, with D unresolved. The source of this sequence is a young man in good health and CMV-seropositive. Material: PBMCs. The CDR3: CASSFERAADTQYF. In DNA, the CDR3 is TGCGCCAGCAGCTTTGAAAGGGCCGCCGATACGCAGTATTTT.